What follows are 26 T cell receptor beta chains derived from one specimen sequenced in a study of blood T cell repertoires in COVID-19 (TCRdb year 2020). Libraries came from the immunoSEQ multiplex PCR assay. TCRdb retrieved this table from immuneACCESS and kept in-frame rearrangements only. Not all clones are present; in checked studies, unresolved V genes account for under half, and no reason is known for the remainder. For this sample the table gives about 70,000 clones, of which about four fifths were detected only once. Jointly, the top ten make up around a sixth of the sample. The sequenced sample was peripheral blood. These receptor sequences come from a man aged 70 or older who had recovered from COVID-19.

V usage is TRBV7-2 and J usage is TRBJ2-7; 7 bases are shared with TRBD1. The CDR3 covers 14 residues. V gave up 4 bases and J gave up 2 bases; unmatched junction bases: 5. Germline V gives CDR1 SGHTA, CDR2 FQGNSA. In nucleotides, the CDR3 is TGTGCCAGCAGCTATTTTGGGACAGCCTACGAGCAGTACTTC. Translated: CASSYFGTAYEQYF.

V is TRBV29-1 and J is TRBJ1-1; D gene uncertain. Germline CDR1 is SQVTM and CDR2 is ANQGSEA. The CDR3 sequence is 11 residues long. The V and J ends lost 7 bases and 4 bases respectively, with 10 bases between them. CDR3 sequence reads: CSGKQRTEAFF. In DNA form, the CDR3 reads TGCAGCGGCAAGCAGCGCACTGAAGCTTTCTTT.

This clone was recorded a few times. The chain carries TRBV12-3 or TRBV12-4 and TRBJ1-1, with D possibly being TRBD1 (6 bases). This CDR3 is built from 13 residues. The ends were cut back, 7 bases at V and 5 bases at J, with 14 bases in the middle. The CDR3 protein is CASTYRVRTEAFF. CDR3 in DNA: TGTGCCAGCACTTACAGGGTAAGGACTGAAGCTTTCTTT.

The chain carries TRBV4-2 and TRBJ1-5; D remains ambiguous. Germline V lookup: CDR1 LGHNA, CDR2 YNFKEQ. This CDR3 has 14 amino acids. With 1 base removed from V and 4 bases from J, the gap between germline ends came to 8 bases. The CDR3 loop is CASSQGLTNQPQHF. The CDR3 DNA follows: TGTGCCAGCAGCCAAGGCCTTACTAATCAGCCCCAGCATTTT.

The rearrangement joins TRBV28 to TRBJ2-7, with 9 bases that match TRBD1. Germline CDR1 reads MDHEN; CDR2 reads SYDVKM. This CDR3 spans 15 amino acids. Losses at the gene ends were 2 bases for V and 1 base for J; bases not matched to a gene: 3. The CDR3 region is CASSLAGQGSYEQYF. In DNA form, the CDR3 reads TGTGCCAGCAGTTTAGCGGGACAGGGATCCTACGAGCAGTACTTC.

The CDR3: CASSPTDRVLRYEQYF. CDR3 sequence (DNA): TGCGCCAGCAGCCCGACGGACAGGGTCCTTAGGTACGAGCAGTACTTC. V gene TRBV4-1 combines with J gene TRBJ2-7; TRBD1 agrees at 8 bases. The length of the CDR3 is 16 residues. The junction had 12 bases not matched to a gene; V was cut back by 4 bases and J by 4 bases. Germline V lookup: CDR1 MGHRA, CDR2 YSYEKL.

This clone was seen a handful of times. The CDR3 bases are TGTGCCAGCAGCCCCAGGGTTGGGTGGGGGCAGTTCTTC. Protein sequence: CASSPRVGWGQFF. V usage is TRBV9 and J usage is TRBJ2-1; possible D gene TRBD1, 5 bases. CDR3 length: 13 amino acids. Germline V CDR1 and CDR2: SGDLS, YYNGEE. Trimming took off 4 bases at V and 12 bases at J, with 17 bases between the two ends.

The chain employs TRBV25-1 and TRBJ2-5; 7 bases map to TRBD2. Germline CDR1 is MGHDK and CDR2 is SYGVNS. The CDR3 contains 14 residues. Germline trimming cut 8 bases from V and 4 bases from J; bases unmatched to any gene: 10. CDR3 sequence: CASGDLGGSETQYF. The CDR3 DNA follows: TGTGCCAGCGGGGATTTGGGGGGGTCAGAGACCCAGTACTTC.

The chain has TRBV15 and TRBJ1-6, with 7 bases that match TRBD1. The ends lost 3 bases at V and 11 bases at J; junction bases unmatched: 7. CDR1 and CDR2 (germline): LNHNV, YYDKDF (reference sequence). The CDR3 runs 14 residues. This CDR3 is CATSRGTEEAPLHF. The CDR3 DNA sequence: TGTGCCACCAGCAGGGGGACAGAGGAAGCACCCCTCCACTTT.

The chain uses TRBV12-3 or TRBV12-4 and TRBJ2-5; 10 nucleotides agree with TRBD2. The CDR3 is 13 amino acids. After removal of 7 bases from V and 5 bases from J, the junction contained 4 bases not matched to a gene. The CDR3 loop reads CASKLAGTETQYF. The DNA of the CDR3 is TGTGCCAGCAAACTAGCGGGAACGGAGACCCAGTACTTC.

There are many counts of this clone. The J gene is TRBJ2-7, the V gene TRBV3-1 (or the pseudogene TRBV3-2), with D perhaps matching TRBD1 (8 bases). Trimming removed 3 bases from V and 3 bases from J, with 24 bases in between. Germline V CDR1 and CDR2: LGHDT, YNNKEL (reference sequence). The CDR3 totals 18 residues. CDR3 sequence: CASSQGTGVLARDYEQYF. CDR3 DNA: TGTGCCAGCAGCCAGGGGACAGGAGTACTAGCGCGGGACTACGAGCAGTACTTC.

V gene TRBV28 combines with J gene TRBJ2-2, with 10 bases lining up with TRBD1. The CDR3 extends over 14 amino acids. After removal of 10 bases from V and 4 bases from J, the junction contained 6 bases not matched to a gene. Germline V gene data show CDR1 as MDHEN and CDR2 as SYDVKM. CDR3 sequence reads: CATAWTGGTGELFF. The CDR3 DNA is TGTGCCACCGCCTGGACAGGGGGCACCGGGGAGCTGTTTTTT.

This clone was seen repeatedly, ten times or more. The J gene is TRBJ1-4, the V gene TRBV28, with TRBD1 matching over 8 bases. Trimming took 6 bases from V and 5 from J; bases not matched to a gene: 14. CDR1 is MDHEN and CDR2 is SYDVKM in the germline V gene. The CDR3 totals 17 residues. The CDR3 reads CASRRMTGAEANEKLFF. CDR3 coding DNA: TGTGCCAGCAGGCGAATGACAGGGGCAGAAGCGAATGAAAAACTGTTTTTT.

This clone was counted only a few times. The chain is built from TRBV5-1 and TRBJ1-4, with TRBD1 matching over 8 bases. This CDR3 has 16 residues. The germline gives CDR1 SGHRS, CDR2 YFSETQ. V trimming: 0 bases; J trimming: 0 bases; junction bases outside the gene matches: 1. This chain's CDR3 is CASSLAGGSTNEKLFF. CDR3 DNA: TGCGCCAGCAGCTTGGCAGGGGGCTCAACTAATGAAAAACTGTTTTTT.

The CDR3 spells CASSPGWEAYEQYF. The CDR3 DNA is TGTGCCAGCAGCCCGGGGTGGGAGGCCTACGAGCAGTACTTC. The chain employs TRBV7-2 and TRBJ2-7; TRBD2 might be the D (6 bases). V gave up 5 bases and J gave up 2 bases, with 13 bases separating them. CDR1 is SGHTA, CDR2 FQGNSA, per germline. CDR3 length equals 14 residues.

The chain joins TRBV7-3 to TRBJ1-4; 10 bases are shared with TRBD1. This CDR3 region has 13 residues. After removal of 5 bases from V and 7 bases from J, the junction contained 1 base not matched to a gene. Germline V gene data show CDR1 as SGHTA and CDR2 as FQGTGA. The chain's CDR3 is CASSRTGGEKLFF. As DNA, the CDR3 is TGTGCCAGCAGCCGGACAGGGGGTGAAAAACTGTTTTTT.

J is TRBJ2-1 and V is TRBV7-9; D may be TRBD2 (5 bases). The CDR3 has 16 amino acids. The V gene lost 5 bases and the J gene lost 1 base, with 15 bases spanning the gap. CDR1 and CDR2 from the germline V gene are SEHNR and FQNEAQ (reference sequence). The DNA of the CDR3 is TGTGCCAGCAGCCCCGTCGGACGAGGGTCCTACAATGAGCAGTTCTTC. This codes for CASSPVGRGSYNEQFF.

This chain connects TRBV6-5 to TRBJ2-1; 9 bases are a match to TRBD2. This CDR3 spans 15 amino acids. Losses at the gene ends were 6 bases for V and 5 bases for J; bases not matched to a gene: 8. Germline V gene sequence: CDR1 MNHEY, CDR2 SVGAGI. The CDR3 region has the DNA TGTGCCAGCAGATTAGCGGGAGAATCCCACAATGAGCAGTTCTTC. This codes for CASRLAGESHNEQFF.

V gene TRBV19 combines with J gene TRBJ1-4, with D tentatively TRBD1 (5 bases). The V gene's germline CDR1 is LNHDA and CDR2 SQIVND (reference sequence). V lost 4 bases, J lost 0 bases, and 15 bases lay in between. The CDR3 covers 17 residues. CDR3 DNA: TGTGCCAGTAGTAAATCAGGGAATCTTGCAACTAATGAAAAACTGTTTTTT. Protein sequence: CASSKSGNLATNEKLFF.

The rearrangement links TRBV27 to TRBJ2-4, with 10 bases aligning to TRBD1. Trimming at V came to 4 bases and at J to 0 bases, leaving 9 bases not matched to a gene. The CDR3 totals 18 residues. Germline V gene data show CDR1 as MNHEY and CDR2 as SMNVEV (reference sequence). This chain's CDR3 is CASSWTGGRLLAKNIQYF. The CDR3 nucleotides are TGTGCCAGCAGTTGGACAGGGGGACGACTTTTAGCCAAAAACATTCAGTACTTC.

The chain recombines TRBV6-2 or TRBV6-3 with TRBJ2-2, with TRBD2 matching 11 bases. The ends lost 5 bases at V and 6 bases at J; junction bases unmatched: 8. The CDR3 sequence is 16 residues long. Per germline, CDR1 MNHEY and CDR2 SVGEGT. The CDR3 loop reads CASSLSGTSGSGELFF. In DNA, the CDR3 is TGTGCCAGCAGTCTTTCCGGGACTAGCGGTTCCGGGGAGCTGTTTTTT.

This clone was counted between two and nine times. The J gene is TRBJ2-5, the V gene TRBV19; 8 nucleotides match TRBD1. The CDR3 totals 14 residues. Germline V lookup: CDR1 LNHDA, CDR2 SQIVND (reference sequence). V gave up 5 bases and J gave up 5 bases; unmatched junction bases: 7. This CDR3 is CASSPGGGVETQYF. CDR3 nucleotide sequence: TGTGCCAGTAGTCCAGGGGGCGGAGTGGAGACCCAGTACTTC.

In its sample, this clone was seen many times. CDR3 in amino acids: CASSYGPHGELFF. The CDR3 nucleotides read TGTGCCAGCAGTTACGGGCCCCACGGGGAGCTGTTTTTT. The V and J genes are TRBV6-2 or TRBV6-3 and TRBJ2-2; D not resolved. V dropped 2 bases and J dropped 7 bases, with 8 bases sitting between them. Germline assignment: CDR1 MNHEY and CDR2 SVGEGT. The CDR3 is made up of 13 amino acids.

The V gene is TRBV6-5, the J gene TRBJ2-2; no definite D call. The V end lost 4 bases, the J end lost 5 bases, and 11 bases lay between the germline ends. The CDR3 length is 14 residues. Per germline, CDR1 MNHEY and CDR2 SVGAGI. CDR3 sequence (DNA): TGTGCCAGCAGTTCGTTCTTAAATACCGGGGAGCTGTTTTTT. Protein: CASSSFLNTGELFF.

A single count supports this clone. This chain links TRBV5-4 with TRBJ1-1; D is perhaps TRBD1 (6 bases). Germline V gene sequence: CDR1 SGHNT, CDR2 YYREEE (reference sequence). This CDR3 comprises 15 residues. V gave up 2 bases and J gave up 1 base, with 12 bases separating them. The CDR3 sequence is CASSFSQGRNTEAFF. CDR3 DNA: TGTGCCAGCAGCTTTTCACAGGGTCGGAACACTGAAGCTTTCTTT.

V is TRBV7-2 and J is TRBJ2-5; TRBD2 is a possible D gene (6 bases). Trimming left V 1 base short and J 4 bases short, with 16 bases between. The CDR3 contains 16 residues. Germline CDR1 is SGHTA and CDR2 is FQGNSA. CDR3 DNA: TGTGCCAGCAGCTTAGAGATGTGGGGGGATAGAGAGACCCAGTACTTC. This encodes CASSLEMWGDRETQYF.